The 2 T cell receptor beta chains given below trace back to one sample, sequenced in a study of cytomegalovirus exposure and HLA in healthy donors (dated by TCRdb to about 2017). Library prep was done by the immunoSEQ multiplex PCR assay. For the multiplex PCR, a mixture combining 60 forward primers for TCR Vbeta segments and 13 reverse primers for TCR Jbeta segments was used. The immuneACCESS repertoire file appears here via TCRdb, limited to in-frame rearrangements. These files lack a portion of the clones; in checked studies, under half of the deficit traces to unresolved V genes, and the cause of the others is not known. The sample table gives roughly 120,000 clones. Roughly 1% of the sample is taken by the ten largest. Sequenced input: PBMCs. Every receptor here comes from a young man in good health and CMV-seronegative.

The rearrangement uses TRBV5-4 and TRBJ1-2; 7 positions match TRBD1. After removal of 2 bases from V and 0 bases from J, the junction contained 4 bases not matched to a gene. The CDR3 spans 15 residues. Germline V lookup: CDR1 SGHNT, CDR2 YYREEE (reference sequence). The CDR3 here is CASSFWDRSNYGYTF. The CDR3, as DNA: TGTGCCAGCAGCTTCTGGGACAGATCTAACTATGGCTACACCTTC.

The chain combines TRBV19 with TRBJ2-7, with D unclear. The CDR3 covers 12 residues. With 2 bases removed from V and 1 base from J, the gap between germline ends came to 3 bases. Germline values: CDR1 LNHDA, CDR2 SQIVND (reference sequence). The CDR3 DNA reads as TGTGCCAGTAGTATATCTTCCTACGAGCAGTACTTC. Translating gives CASSISSYEQYF. The whole variable domain, filled in from reference TRBV19 and TRBJ2-7, reads DGGITQSPKYLFRKEGQNVTLSCEQNLNHDAMYWYRQDPGQGLRLIYYSQIVNDFQKGDIAEGYSVSREKKESFPLTVTSAQKNPTAFYLCASSISSYEQYFGPGTRLTVT.